This T cell receptor (beta chain) emerged from a study of human T cells and chemical hapten exposure. Study-wide background: Upper-back patches of 0.01% DPC were read at 6 days.

TCRdb re-derived calls from the RACE reads in MiXCR, one entry per CDR3 protein. The sample lists about 49,000 distinct CDR3 sequences, 9.3% occurring once. The CDR3 is 15 amino acids. Germline lookup yields CDR1 DFQATT and CDR2 SNEGSKA (reference sequence). V was pared by 3 bases and J by 3 bases, with 6 bases of the junction left unmatched. Overall study results and limits: In the PT1 data, expanded TCR counts showed a positive correlation with patch test score.

Specified time point: patch test 1, 2 weeks after DPC sensitization. Documented treatment: therapeutic diphenylcyclopropenone sensitization with weekly scalp DPC. This clonotype has a count of ten or more. As yet, its antigen is unknown. V is TRBV20-1 and J is TRBJ2-2; 8 nucleotides match TRBD1. The sample consisted of whole blood, taken in connection with sensitization to the hapten diphenylcyclopropenone (DPC). The TCR sequence derives from a woman aged 45-65 years with alopecia areata. Some clones in this sample may be carry-over from other donors' samples. The CDR3 here is CSASATQGDTGELFF. CDR3 sequence (DNA): TGCAGTGCTAGTGCGACACAGGGGGACACCGGGGAGCTGTTTTTT.